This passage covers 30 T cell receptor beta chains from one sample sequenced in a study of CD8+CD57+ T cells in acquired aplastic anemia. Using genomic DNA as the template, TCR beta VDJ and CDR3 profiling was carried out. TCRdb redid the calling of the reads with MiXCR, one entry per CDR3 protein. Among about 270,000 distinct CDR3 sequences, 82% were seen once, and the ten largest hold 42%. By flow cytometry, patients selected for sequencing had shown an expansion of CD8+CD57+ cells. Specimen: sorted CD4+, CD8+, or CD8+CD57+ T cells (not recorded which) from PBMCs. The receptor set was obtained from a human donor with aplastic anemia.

The CDR3 loop reads CASSEGGSGDGFDEYV. The CDR3 DNA is TGTGCCAGCAGTGAAGGGGGGAGCGGGGATGGGTTCGACGAGTACGTC. The chain is built from TRBV2 and TRBJ2-7; 7 bases align to TRBD2. J lost 11 bases, V lost 1 base, and 17 bases had no gene match. Germline V gene data show CDR1 as SNHLY and CDR2 as FYNNEI. There are 16 residues in the CDR3.

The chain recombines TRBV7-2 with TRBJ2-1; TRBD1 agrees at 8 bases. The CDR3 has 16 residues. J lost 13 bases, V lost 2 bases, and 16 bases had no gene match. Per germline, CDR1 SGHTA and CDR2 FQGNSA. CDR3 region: CASSLLQGGTEAFQFF. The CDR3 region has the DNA TGTGCCAGCAGCTTACTACAGGGGGGCACTGAAGCTTTCCAGTTCTTC.

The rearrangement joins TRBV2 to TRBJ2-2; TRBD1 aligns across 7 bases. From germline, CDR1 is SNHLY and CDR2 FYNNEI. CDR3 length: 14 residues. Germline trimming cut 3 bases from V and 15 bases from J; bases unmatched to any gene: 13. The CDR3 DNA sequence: TGTGCCAGCAGTGACAGGGGGATCAATGGGCAGTTGTTTTTT. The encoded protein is CASSDRGINGQLFF.

Here the CDR3 DNA reads TGCAGCGTATCGCCGGGGGGCGCTTCCTATGGCTACACCTTC. Encoded protein: CSVSPGGASYGYTF. The gene calls are TRBV29-1 and TRBJ1-2; perhaps TRBD1 as D (6 bases). This CDR3 has 14 amino acids. Trimming shortened V by 6 bases and J by 4 bases, and 18 bases separated the two germline ends. The germline V gene encodes CDR1 SQVTM and CDR2 ANQGSEA.

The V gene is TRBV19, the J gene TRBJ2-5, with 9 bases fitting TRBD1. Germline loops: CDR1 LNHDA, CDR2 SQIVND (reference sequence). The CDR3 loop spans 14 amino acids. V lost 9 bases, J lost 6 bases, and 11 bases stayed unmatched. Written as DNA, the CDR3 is TGTGCCAGCTCCCTTGGGACAGGGAGAAAGACCCAGTACTTC. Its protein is CASSLGTGRKTQYF. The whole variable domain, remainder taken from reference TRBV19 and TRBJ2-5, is DGGITQSPKYLFRKEGQNVTLSCEQNLNHDAMYWYRQDPGQGLRLIYYSQIVNDFQKGDIAEGYSVSREKKESFPLTVTSAQKNPTAFYLCASSLGTGRKTQYFGPGTRLLVL.

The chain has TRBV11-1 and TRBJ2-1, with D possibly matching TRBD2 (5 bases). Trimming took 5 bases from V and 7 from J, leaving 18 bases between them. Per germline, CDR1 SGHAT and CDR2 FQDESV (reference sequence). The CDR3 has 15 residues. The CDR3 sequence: CASSLYPRGSNEQFF. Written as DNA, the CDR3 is TGTGCCAGCAGCCTCTATCCTAGAGGGAGTAATGAGCAGTTCTTC.

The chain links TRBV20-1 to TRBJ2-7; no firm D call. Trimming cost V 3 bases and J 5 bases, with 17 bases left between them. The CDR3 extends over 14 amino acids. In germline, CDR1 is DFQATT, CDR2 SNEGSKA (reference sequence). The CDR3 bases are TGCAGTGCTAGTAAGGCCCTTAGCAATCACGAGCAGTACTTC. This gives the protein CSASKALSNHEQYF.

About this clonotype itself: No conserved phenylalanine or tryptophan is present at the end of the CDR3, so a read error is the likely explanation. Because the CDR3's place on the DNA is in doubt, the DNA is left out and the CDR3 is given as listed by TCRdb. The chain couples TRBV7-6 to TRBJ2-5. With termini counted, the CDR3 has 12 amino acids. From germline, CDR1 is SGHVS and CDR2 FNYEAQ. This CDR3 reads CASNLSTYNSSL.

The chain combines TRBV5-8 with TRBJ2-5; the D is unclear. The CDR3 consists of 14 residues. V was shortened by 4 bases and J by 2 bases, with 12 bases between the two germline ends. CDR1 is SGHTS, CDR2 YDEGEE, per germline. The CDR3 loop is CASSQSREQETQYF. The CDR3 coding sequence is TGTGCCAGCAGCCAATCCCGCGAGCAAGAGACCCAGTACTTC.

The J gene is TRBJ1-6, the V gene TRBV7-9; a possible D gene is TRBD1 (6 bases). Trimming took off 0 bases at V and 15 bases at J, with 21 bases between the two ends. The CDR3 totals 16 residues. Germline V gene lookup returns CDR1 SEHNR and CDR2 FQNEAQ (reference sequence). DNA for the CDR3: TGTGCCAGCAGCTTAGCGGGGGGCTACGAGGCCAACGTCCTCCACTTT. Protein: CASSLAGGYEANVLHF.

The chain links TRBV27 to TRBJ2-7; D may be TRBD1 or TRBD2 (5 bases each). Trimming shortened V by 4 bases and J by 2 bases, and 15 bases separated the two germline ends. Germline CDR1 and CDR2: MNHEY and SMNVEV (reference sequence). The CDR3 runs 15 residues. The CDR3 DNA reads TGTGCCAGCAGTTCGGGGCTTGGTAGGACCTACGAGCAGTACTTC. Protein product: CASSSGLGRTYEQYF.

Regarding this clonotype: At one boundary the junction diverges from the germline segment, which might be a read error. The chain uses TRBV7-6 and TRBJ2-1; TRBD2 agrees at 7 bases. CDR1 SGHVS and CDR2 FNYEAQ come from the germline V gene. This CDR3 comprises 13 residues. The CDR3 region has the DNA TGTGCCAGCAGTGTTGGGGGGGTCGATGAGGAGCACTTC. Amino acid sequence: CASSVGGVDEEHF.

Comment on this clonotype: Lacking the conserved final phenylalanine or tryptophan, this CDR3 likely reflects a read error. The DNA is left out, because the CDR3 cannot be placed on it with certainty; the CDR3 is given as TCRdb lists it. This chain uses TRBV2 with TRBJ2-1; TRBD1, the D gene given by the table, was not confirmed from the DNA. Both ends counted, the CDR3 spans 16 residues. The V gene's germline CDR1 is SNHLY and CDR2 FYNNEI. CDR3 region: CASGHGGRDTQDFRPV.

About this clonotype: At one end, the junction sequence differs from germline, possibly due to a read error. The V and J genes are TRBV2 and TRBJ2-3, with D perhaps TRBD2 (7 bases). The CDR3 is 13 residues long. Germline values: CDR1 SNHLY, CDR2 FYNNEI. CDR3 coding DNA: TGTGCTAAGCGGGACGGGGGCGGAGATGCGCTGGCCTTT. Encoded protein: CAKRDGGGDALAF.

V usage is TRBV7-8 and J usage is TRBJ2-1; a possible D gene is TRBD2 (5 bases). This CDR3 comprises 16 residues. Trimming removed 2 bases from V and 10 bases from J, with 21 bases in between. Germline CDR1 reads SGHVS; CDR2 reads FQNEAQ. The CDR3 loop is CASSLPRGPEREEQFF. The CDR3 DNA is TGTGCCAGCAGCTTACCAAGAGGTCCCGAGAGGGAGGAGCAGTTCTTC. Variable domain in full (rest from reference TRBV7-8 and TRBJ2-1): GAGVSQSPRYKVAKRGQDVALRCDPISGHVSLFWYQQALGQGPEFLTYFQNEAQLDKSGLPSDRFFAERPEGSVSTLKIQRTQQEDSAVYLCASSLPRGPEREEQFFGPGTRLTVL.

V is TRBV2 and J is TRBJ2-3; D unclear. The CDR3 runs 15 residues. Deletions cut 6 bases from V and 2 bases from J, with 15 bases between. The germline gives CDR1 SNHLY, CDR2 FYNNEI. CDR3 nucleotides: TGTGCCAGCAGCCTAGTGGTGACGACCACAGATACGCAGTATTTT. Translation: CASSLVVTTTDTQYF.

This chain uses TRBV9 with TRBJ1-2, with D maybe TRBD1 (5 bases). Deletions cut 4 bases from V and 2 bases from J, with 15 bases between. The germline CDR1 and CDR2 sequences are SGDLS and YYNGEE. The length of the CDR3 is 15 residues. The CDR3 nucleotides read TGTGCCAGCAGCTGGGGTAGAGGGGCAAACTATGGCTACACCTTC. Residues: CASSWGRGANYGYTF.

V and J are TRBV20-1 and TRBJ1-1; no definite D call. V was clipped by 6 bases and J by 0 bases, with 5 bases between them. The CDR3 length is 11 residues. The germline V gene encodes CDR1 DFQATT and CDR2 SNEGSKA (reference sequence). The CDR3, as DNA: TGCAGTGCGCCCGTGAACACTGAAGCTTTCTTT. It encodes CSAPVNTEAFF.

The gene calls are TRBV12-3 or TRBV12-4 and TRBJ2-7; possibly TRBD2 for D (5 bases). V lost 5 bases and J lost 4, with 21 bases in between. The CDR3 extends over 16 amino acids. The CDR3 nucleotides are TGTGCCAGCAGTCCAGATTTCGAGGGCAGTTTTTACGAGCAGTACTTC. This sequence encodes CASSPDFEGSFYEQYF.

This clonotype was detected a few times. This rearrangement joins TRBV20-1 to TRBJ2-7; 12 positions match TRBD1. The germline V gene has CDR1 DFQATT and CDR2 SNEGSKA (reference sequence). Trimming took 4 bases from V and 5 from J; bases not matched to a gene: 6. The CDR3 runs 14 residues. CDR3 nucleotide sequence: TGCAGTGCTACCTGGGACAGGGGGCGACACGAGCAGTACTTC. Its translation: CSATWDRGRHEQYF.

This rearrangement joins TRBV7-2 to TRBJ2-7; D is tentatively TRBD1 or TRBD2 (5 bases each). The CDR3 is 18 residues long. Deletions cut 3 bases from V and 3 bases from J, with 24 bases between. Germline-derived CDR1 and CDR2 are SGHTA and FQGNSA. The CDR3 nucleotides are TGTGCCAGCAGCTTGCCACGGGGCGCCGACGACGGCTACTACGAGCAGTACGTC. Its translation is CASSLPRGADDGYYEQYV.

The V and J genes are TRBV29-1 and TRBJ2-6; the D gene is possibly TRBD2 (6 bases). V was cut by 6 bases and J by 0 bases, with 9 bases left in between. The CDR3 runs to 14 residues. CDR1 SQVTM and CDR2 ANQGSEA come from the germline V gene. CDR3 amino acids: CSVLGGSGANVLTF. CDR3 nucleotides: TGCAGCGTGCTGGGGGGCTCTGGGGCCAACGTCCTGACTTTC.

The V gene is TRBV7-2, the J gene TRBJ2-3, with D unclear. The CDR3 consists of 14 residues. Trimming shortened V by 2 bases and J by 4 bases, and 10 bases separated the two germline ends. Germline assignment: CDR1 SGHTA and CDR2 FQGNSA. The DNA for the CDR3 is TGTGCCAGCAGCTTACAGCCGGCGGCAGATACGCAGTATTTT. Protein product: CASSLQPAADTQYF.

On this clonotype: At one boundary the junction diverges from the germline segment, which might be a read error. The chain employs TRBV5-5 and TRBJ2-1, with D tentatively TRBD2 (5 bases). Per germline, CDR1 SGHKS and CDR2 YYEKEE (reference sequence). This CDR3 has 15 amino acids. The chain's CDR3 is CASSQDGRAYNEQFF. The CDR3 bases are TGCGCCAGCAGCCAAGATGGGAGAGCCTACAATGAGCAGTTCTTC.

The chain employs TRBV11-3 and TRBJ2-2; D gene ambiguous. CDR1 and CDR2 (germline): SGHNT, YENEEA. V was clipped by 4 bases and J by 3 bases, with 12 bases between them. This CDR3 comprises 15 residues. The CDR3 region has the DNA TGTGCCAGCAGCTCAGAACTGCTGGACACCGGGGAGCTGTTTTTT. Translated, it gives CASSSELLDTGELFF.

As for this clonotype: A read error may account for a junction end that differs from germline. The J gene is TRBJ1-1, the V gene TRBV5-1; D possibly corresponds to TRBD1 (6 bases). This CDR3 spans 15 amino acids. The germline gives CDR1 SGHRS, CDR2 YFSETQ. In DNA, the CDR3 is TGCGCCGGCAGCGTAGATCTGACAGGTAACACTGAAGCTTTCTTT. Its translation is CAGSVDLTGNTEAFF.

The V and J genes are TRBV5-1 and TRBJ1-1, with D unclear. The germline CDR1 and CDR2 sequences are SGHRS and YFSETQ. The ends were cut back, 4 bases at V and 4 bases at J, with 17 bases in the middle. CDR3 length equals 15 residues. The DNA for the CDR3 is TGCGCCAGCAGCCCCGGAACCGTTCAGATCACTGAAGCTTTCTTT. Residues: CASSPGTVQITEAFF.

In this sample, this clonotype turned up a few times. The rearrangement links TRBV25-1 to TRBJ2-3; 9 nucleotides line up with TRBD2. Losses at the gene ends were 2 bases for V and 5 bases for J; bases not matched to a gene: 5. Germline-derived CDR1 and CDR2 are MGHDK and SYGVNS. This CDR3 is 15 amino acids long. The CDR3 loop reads CASSERASGVDTQYF. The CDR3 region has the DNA TGTGCCAGCAGTGAAAGGGCTAGCGGGGTAGATACGCAGTATTTT.

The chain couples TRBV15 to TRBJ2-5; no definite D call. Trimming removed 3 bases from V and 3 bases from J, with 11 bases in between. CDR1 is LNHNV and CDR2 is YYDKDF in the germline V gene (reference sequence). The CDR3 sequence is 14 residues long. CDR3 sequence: CATSSVCAEETQYF. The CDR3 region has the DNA TGTGCCACCAGCAGCGTCTGCGCGGAAGAGACCCAGTACTTC.

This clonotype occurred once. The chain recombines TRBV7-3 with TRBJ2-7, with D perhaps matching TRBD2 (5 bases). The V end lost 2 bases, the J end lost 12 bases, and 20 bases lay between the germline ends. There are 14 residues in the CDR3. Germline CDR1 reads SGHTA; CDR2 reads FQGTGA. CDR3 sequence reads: CASSLGSGAGERYV. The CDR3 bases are TGTGCCAGCAGCTTAGGATCGGGTGCCGGGGAGAGGTACGTC.